This T cell receptor (beta chain) is drawn from a study of blood T cell repertoires in COVID-19. This clone was counted between two and nine times. In assigning cohorts, the study relied on participant-reported clinical history. Recovered participants had two consecutive negative NP/OP PCR tests, healthcare professional clearance, or symptom resolution. This CDR3 has 17 amino acids. Germline-derived CDR1 and CDR2 are LGHNA and YNFKEQ. The V gene end was trimmed by 1 base and the J gene end by 0 bases; junction bases not matched to a gene: 6. Sequencing was performed with immunoSEQ multiplex PCR; in TCRdb, only in-frame clones are kept and a portion is missing. The repertoire includes approximately 320,000 clones, about 91% of them detected once, and about 8.9% sits in the top ten.

The chain is built from TRBV4-2 and TRBJ2-7; 10 nucleotides line up with TRBD2. The receptor was isolated from a woman younger than 35 who had recovered from COVID-19. The sequenced material came from PBMCs or T cells enriched from blood (not recorded which). The CDR3 nucleotides read TGTGCCAGCAGCCAAGTAATAGCGGGGGGCCTCTCCTACGAGCAGTACTTC. Residues: CASSQVIAGGLSYEQYF.